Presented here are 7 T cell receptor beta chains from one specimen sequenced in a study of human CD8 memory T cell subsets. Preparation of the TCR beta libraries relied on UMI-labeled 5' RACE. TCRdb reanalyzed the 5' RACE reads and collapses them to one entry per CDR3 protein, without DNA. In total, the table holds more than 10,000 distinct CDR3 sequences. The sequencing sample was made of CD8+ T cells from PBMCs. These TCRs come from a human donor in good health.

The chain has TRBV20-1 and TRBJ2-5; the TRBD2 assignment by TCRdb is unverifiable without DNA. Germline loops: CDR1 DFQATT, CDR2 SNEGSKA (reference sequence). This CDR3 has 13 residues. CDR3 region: CSASGLAIGTQYF.

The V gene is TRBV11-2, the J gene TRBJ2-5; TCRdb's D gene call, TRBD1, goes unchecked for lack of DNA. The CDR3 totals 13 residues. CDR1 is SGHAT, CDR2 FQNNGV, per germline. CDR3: CASSLWAMETQYF.

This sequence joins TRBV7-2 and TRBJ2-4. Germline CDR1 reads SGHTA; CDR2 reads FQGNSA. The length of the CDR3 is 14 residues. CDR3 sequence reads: CASSFPVAKNIQYF.

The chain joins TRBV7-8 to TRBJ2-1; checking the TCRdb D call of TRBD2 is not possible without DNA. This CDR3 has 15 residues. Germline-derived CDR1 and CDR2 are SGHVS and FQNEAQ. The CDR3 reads CASSLEVAGGNEQFF.

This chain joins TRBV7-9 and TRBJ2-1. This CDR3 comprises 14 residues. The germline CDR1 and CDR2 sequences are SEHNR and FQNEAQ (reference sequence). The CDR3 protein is CASSLGIGHNEQFF. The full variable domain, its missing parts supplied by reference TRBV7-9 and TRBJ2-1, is DTGVSQNPRHKITKRGQNVTFRCDPISEHNRLYWYRQTLGQGPEFLTYFQNEAQLEKSRLLSDRFSAERPKGSFSTLEIQRTEQGDSAMYLCASSLGIGHNEQFFGPGTRLTVL.

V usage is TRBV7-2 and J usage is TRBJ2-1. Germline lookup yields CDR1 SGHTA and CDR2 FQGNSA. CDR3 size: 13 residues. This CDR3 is CASSLYSYNEQFF.

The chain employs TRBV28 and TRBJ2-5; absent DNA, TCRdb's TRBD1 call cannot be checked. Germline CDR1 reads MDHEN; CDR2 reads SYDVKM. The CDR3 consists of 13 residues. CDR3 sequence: CASSRDRDGTQYF.